A single sample gave rise to the 10 T cell receptor beta chains below, sequenced in a study of identifying expanded T cells in peripheral blood. The repertoire was sequenced with immunoSEQ multiplex PCR; TCRdb's copy has only in-frame clones and lacks some. The sample contains some 93,000 clones, 88% of which appear only once. Sample: blood. These receptors originate from a person between 18 and 75 years old in good health.

This clone has more than one count but fewer than ten. The gene calls are TRBV6-1 and TRBJ2-1; 10 bases match TRBD2. Germline V gene data show CDR1 as MNHNS and CDR2 as SASEGT. CDR3 size: 14 residues. After removal of 7 bases from V and 5 bases from J, the junction contained 5 bases not matched to a gene. Here the CDR3 reads CASKTGLADNEQFF. The DNA for the CDR3 is TGTGCCAGCAAAACCGGACTAGCGGACAATGAGCAGTTCTTC.

The chain has TRBV6-1 and TRBJ2-5, with 11 nucleotides matching TRBD1. Losses at the gene ends were 8 bases for V and 3 bases for J; bases not matched to a gene: 8. Looked up from germline, CDR1 is MNHNS and CDR2 is SASEGT. CDR3 length: 15 residues. CDR3 loop: CASQRDRGSEETQYF. CDR3 coding DNA: TGTGCCAGCCAAAGGGACAGGGGGTCCGAAGAGACCCAGTACTTC.

This rearrangement joins TRBV30 to TRBJ2-7, with a tentative D call TRBD2 (6 bases). The germline V gene encodes CDR1 GTSNPN and CDR2 SVGIG (reference sequence). The V gene lost 3 bases and the J gene lost 3 bases, with 24 bases spanning the gap. The CDR3 totals 17 residues. CDR3 DNA sequence: TGTGCCTGGAGCAATATCCTCCGGGACTCCGCGAACTACGAGCAGTACTTC. Translation: CAWSNILRDSANYEQYF.

The chain recombines TRBV7-9 with TRBJ2-5, with D perhaps being TRBD1 or TRBD2 (5 bases each). CDR1 is SEHNR and CDR2 is FQNEAQ in the germline V gene (reference sequence). The CDR3 is made up of 14 amino acids. Deletions cut 6 bases from V and 6 bases from J, with 17 bases between. CDR3 bases: TGTGCCAGCAGTTCAATTGGGGGTAGGAAGACCCAGTACTTC. Translation: CASSSIGGRKTQYF.

For the CDR3, the DNA is TGTGCCAGCAGCCCCGGACAGGGCAATCAGCCCCAGCATTTT. Protein: CASSPGQGNQPQHF. J is TRBJ1-5 and V is TRBV7-9, with 7 bases matching TRBD1. Trimming cost V 5 bases and J 2 bases; bases outside gene matches: 3. Germline V gene lookup returns CDR1 SEHNR and CDR2 FQNEAQ (reference sequence). This CDR3 spans 14 amino acids.

The chain carries TRBV10-3 and TRBJ1-1; 7 positions agree with TRBD1. The CDR3 is 17 amino acids. After removal of 11 bases from V and 4 bases from J, the junction contained 22 bases not matched to a gene. CDR1 and CDR2 (germline): ENHRY, SYGVKD. CDR3 residues: CASQVRGTASKGTEAFF. In DNA, the CDR3 is TGTGCCTCGCAGGTGCGGGGGACAGCCTCGAAGGGCACTGAAGCTTTCTTT.

The V and J genes are TRBV2 and TRBJ2-5, with 10 bases aligning to TRBD2. The length of the CDR3 is 14 residues. CDR1 SNHLY and CDR2 FYNNEI come from the germline V gene. With 6 bases clipped from V and 9 bases from J, the junction kept 10 bases outside the gene matches. CDR3 region: CASSGGASGGAQYF. Written as DNA, the CDR3 is TGTGCCAGCAGCGGAGGTGCCAGCGGGGGGGCCCAGTACTTC.

The V call is TRBV6-5, the J call TRBJ1-2; 7 positions agree with TRBD1. The germline V gene encodes CDR1 MNHEY and CDR2 SVGAGI. This CDR3 comprises 15 residues. V lost 4 bases and J lost 5; bases outside the gene matches: 10. CDR3 sequence reads: CASSSQTWTGYGYTF. In nucleotides, the CDR3 is TGTGCCAGCAGTTCCCAAACTTGGACAGGTTATGGCTACACCTTC.

The rearrangement links TRBV5-1 to TRBJ2-1; the match to TRBD2 covers 11 bases. V gave up 4 bases and J gave up 2 bases; unmatched junction bases: 11. The CDR3 has 18 amino acids. The germline CDR1 and CDR2 sequences are SGHRS and YFSETQ. CDR3 protein: CASSPGLAAKGPYNEQFF. CDR3 DNA: TGCGCCAGCAGCCCGGGACTAGCGGCCAAGGGCCCCTACAATGAGCAGTTCTTC.

This chain uses TRBV5-6 with TRBJ1-6, with 10 positions matching TRBD1. J was trimmed by 8 bases and V by 4 bases; bases with no gene match: 9. The length of the CDR3 is 16 residues. The V gene's germline CDR1 is SGHDT and CDR2 YYEEEE. The CDR3 protein is CASSRRTGGGYSPLHF. In nucleotides, the CDR3 is TGTGCCAGCAGCCGTCGGACAGGGGGAGGTTATTCACCCCTCCACTTT.